This entry features one T cell receptor (beta chain) sequence. Its antigen is currently unknown. Patients sequenced had flow cytometry evidence of CD8+CD57+ cell expansion. This record belongs to a study of CD8+CD57+ T cells in acquired aplastic anemia. The study's findings and limits: Patients and controls shared about 27 CD8+ CDR3 sequences.

The template for TCR beta VDJ and CDR3 sequence profiling was genomic DNA. TCRdb reprocessed the reads via MiXCR and lists one record per CDR3 protein. This sample has 170,000 or so distinct CDR3 sequences, with roughly 65% found just once. This TCR was sampled from a human donor with aplastic anemia. The sequenced sample was sorted CD4+, CD8+, or CD8+CD57+ T cells (not recorded which) from PBMCs.

CDR3 sequence reads: CASKGQGVYGYTF. The CDR3 coding sequence is TGTGCCAGCAAGGGACAGGGGGTCTATGGCTACACCTTC. The chain recombines TRBV2 with TRBJ1-2, with TRBD1 matching 11 bases. CDR3 length: 13 amino acids. After removal of 7 bases from V and 4 bases from J, the junction contained 2 bases not matched to a gene. Germline lookup yields CDR1 SNHLY and CDR2 FYNNEI.